Following are 18 T cell receptor beta chains from one sample sequenced in a study of regulatory T cells in long-lasting Graves disease. The authors built TCR beta libraries using iRepertoire HTBI primers and Arm-PCR of CDR3 regions. MiXCR, applied by TCRdb to the multiplex PCR reads, yields one record per CDR3 protein. Of fewer than 600,000 distinct CDR3 sequences listed, under 25% are singletons. As for time point: persistent/refractory GD, antithyroid drugs over 5 years with positive TRAb. Researchers made the TCR library from RNA that was extracted from PBMCs. The material was peripheral blood mononuclear cells (PBMCs), obtained when the disease was refractory, from a patient treated with antithyroid drugs. The receptors here all came from a female donor with Graves disease.

The rearrangement uses TRBV4-1 and TRBJ1-4, with a weak D call TRBD1 (6 bases). CDR3 length: 14 residues. Trimming cost V 8 bases and J 4 bases, with 14 bases left between them. Germline V gene sequence: CDR1 MGHRA, CDR2 YSYEKL. CDR3 sequence (DNA): TGCGCCAGCGAAAGGGGGGGAGATAATGAAAAACTGTTTTTT. Translation: CASERGGDNEKLFF.

This clonotype has ten or more counts. J is TRBJ1-2 and V is TRBV27, with a tentative D call TRBD1 (6 bases). From germline, CDR1 is MNHEY and CDR2 SMNVEV (reference sequence). The V end was cut by 6 bases, the J end by 8 bases, with 16 bases between. CDR3 length: 13 amino acids. This chain's CDR3 is CASRVADSQGYTF. The CDR3 nucleotides are TGTGCCAGCAGGGTAGCGGACAGTCAAGGCTACACCTTC.

The chain has TRBV20-1 and TRBJ2-7, with TRBD1 matching over 9 bases. There are 17 residues in the CDR3. The germline V gene has CDR1 DFQATT and CDR2 SNEGSKA (reference sequence). V dropped 4 bases and J dropped 0; count of bases not matched to a gene: 13. The CDR3 DNA reads TGCAGTGCTAACACAGAGCTTCCGGGACAGGGCTCCTACGAGCAGTACTTC. Residues: CSANTELPGQGSYEQYF.

At least ten counts were recorded for this clonotype. The rearrangement joins TRBV2 to TRBJ2-2; 8 bases are a match to TRBD2. The CDR3 has 14 amino acids. With 6 bases clipped from V and 6 bases from J, the junction kept 6 bases outside the gene matches. The V gene's germline CDR1 is SNHLY and CDR2 FYNNEI. CDR3 coding DNA: TGTGCCAGCAGCTCTGGACTAGCCCCCGGGGAGCTGTTTTTT. The encoded protein is CASSSGLAPGELFF.

This clonotype was counted many times. The CDR3 region is CASSRQGRDQPQHF. CDR3 bases: TGTGCCAGCAGCCGTCAGGGTAGGGATCAGCCCCAGCATTTT. This chain links TRBV7-2 with TRBJ1-5; D might be TRBD1 (5 bases). The V end was cut by 5 bases, the J end by 5 bases, with 13 bases between. CDR1 is SGHTA and CDR2 is FQGNSA in the germline V gene. The CDR3 is made up of 14 amino acids.

This clonotype has only one observation. V is TRBV7-2 and J is TRBJ2-3, with 9 bases aligning to TRBD2. The CDR3 runs to 18 residues. Germline trimming cut 5 bases from V and 3 bases from J; bases unmatched to any gene: 15. Germline lookup yields CDR1 SGHTA and CDR2 FQGNSA. CDR3 protein: CASSPRMGSGGKTDTQYF. The CDR3, as DNA: TGTGCCAGCAGCCCCAGGATGGGTAGCGGGGGAAAAACAGATACGCAGTATTTT.

This rearrangement joins TRBV19 to TRBJ1-3, with D perhaps TRBD1 (6 bases). The CDR3 length is 16 residues. Trimming stripped 6 bases from V and 0 bases from J, with 15 bases between. Germline V gene lookup returns CDR1 LNHDA and CDR2 SQIVND (reference sequence). The chain's CDR3 is CASSNPRGDSGNTIYF. The CDR3 DNA sequence: TGTGCCAGTAGCAACCCTAGGGGGGACTCTGGAAACACCATATATTTT.

Only a few counts were recorded for this clonotype. This chain uses TRBV5-1 with TRBJ1-1; D unresolved. Germline V lookup: CDR1 SGHRS, CDR2 YFSETQ. This CDR3 comprises 14 residues. V lost 2 bases, J lost 4 bases, and 12 bases lay in between. DNA of the CDR3: TGCGCCAGCAGCTTTGGGCAGCGAGTCACTGAAGCTTTCTTT. It translates to CASSFGQRVTEAFF.

The chain links TRBV11-2 to TRBJ2-2; possibly TRBD2 for D (5 bases). This CDR3 contains 18 residues. CDR1 SGHAT and CDR2 FQNNGV come from the germline V gene. Trimming took 5 bases from V and 0 from J, leaving 19 bases between them. CDR3 in amino acids: CASSPGREGPPNTGELFF. The DNA for the CDR3 is TGTGCCAGCAGCCCCGGGCGCGAGGGCCCACCGAACACCGGGGAGCTGTTTTTT. Variable domain in full (rest from reference TRBV11-2 and TRBJ2-2): EAGVAQSPRYKIIEKRQSVAFWCNPISGHATLYWYQQILGQGPKLLIQFQNNGVVDDSQLPKDRFSAERLKGVDSTLKIQPAKLEDSAVYLCASSPGREGPPNTGELFFGEGSRLTVL.

This sequence joins TRBV7-2 and TRBJ1-1; D is unresolved. Trimming left V 5 bases short and J 7 bases short, with 14 bases between. CDR3 size: 13 residues. Germline CDR1 and CDR2: SGHTA and FQGNSA. The DNA of the CDR3 is TGTGCCAGCAGCCCGCGTAGTCGCGGTGAAGCTTTCTTT. It specifies CASSPRSRGEAFF.

Ten or more counts support this clonotype. The rearrangement links TRBV6-2 or TRBV6-3 to TRBJ1-1; 7 nucleotides line up with TRBD1. The germline CDR1 and CDR2 sequences are MNHEY and SVGEGT. The ends lost 7 bases at V and 5 bases at J; junction bases unmatched: 10. The CDR3 loop spans 14 amino acids. The CDR3 loop is CASIQGQQRTEAFF. CDR3 DNA sequence: TGTGCCAGCATTCAGGGACAGCAAAGGACTGAAGCTTTCTTT.

This clonotype was found a few times. The chain employs TRBV19 and TRBJ2-1, with D hard to call. Germline-derived CDR1 and CDR2 are LNHDA and SQIVND (reference sequence). CDR3 size: 15 residues. Deletions cut 3 bases from V and 0 bases from J, with 9 bases between. The CDR3 here is CASSMAAGSYNEQFF. The CDR3, as DNA: TGTGCCAGTAGTATGGCGGCCGGCTCCTACAATGAGCAGTTCTTC.

The sample holds a few counts of this clonotype. This rearrangement joins TRBV28 to TRBJ1-4, with D possibly matching TRBD1 (5 bases). Trimming removed 2 bases from V and 10 bases from J, with 14 bases in between. Germline V gene sequence: CDR1 MDHEN, CDR2 SYDVKM. The CDR3 is 14 amino acids. The CDR3 sequence is CASSLQGGRAKLFF. The CDR3 nucleotides read TGTGCCAGCAGTTTACAGGGCGGCAGAGCAAAACTGTTTTTT.

The V gene is TRBV19, the J gene TRBJ2-5; D may match TRBD1 or TRBD2 (6 bases each). This CDR3 spans 14 amino acids. Germline CDR1 reads LNHDA; CDR2 reads SQIVND (reference sequence). V lost 3 bases and J 5 bases, leaving 13 bases between the germline ends. This CDR3 is CASSIGGGGETQYF. In DNA form, the CDR3 reads TGTGCCAGTAGTATCGGCGGAGGGGGGGAGACCCAGTACTTC.

This clonotype has a count of ten or more. DNA for the CDR3: TGCAGTGCTCTGATAGGGACCCAGCAAGAGACCCAGTACTTC. Translating gives CSALIGTQQETQYF. V gene TRBV20-1 combines with J gene TRBJ2-5; D could derive from TRBD1 or TRBD2 (5 bases each). The ends were cut back, 5 bases at V and 2 bases at J, with 15 bases in the middle. CDR1 and CDR2 (germline): DFQATT, SNEGSKA (reference sequence). CDR3 length: 14 amino acids.

As for this clonotype: This may be a read error, as it is one base from a much larger clone. The CDR3 ends on some other residue instead of the conserved phenylalanine or tryptophan, so this is likely a read error. The chain combines TRBV6-5 with TRBJ2-7; D gene unclear. The V gene lost 0 bases and the J gene lost 1 base, with 4 bases spanning the gap. The germline gives CDR1 MNHEY, CDR2 SVGAGI. The CDR3 sequence is 13 residues long. The CDR3 DNA sequence: TGTGCCAGCAGTTACTCGAGTTCCTACGAGCAGTACCTC. Translating gives CASSYSSSYEQYL.

This clonotype has ten or more counts. The rearrangement uses TRBV12-3 or TRBV12-4 and TRBJ2-5, with 8 bases matching TRBD1. With V trimmed by 4 bases and J by 3 bases, 7 bases remained unmatched. This CDR3 comprises 15 residues. CDR3 coding DNA: TGTGCCAGCAGTTACTATCTGGACAGGGAAGAGACCCAGTACTTC. Translation gives CASSYYLDREETQYF.

Worth noting for this clonotype: Being one base from a much bigger clone, this may be a read error. The gene calls are TRBV7-9 and TRBJ1-6, with D possibly being TRBD1 (5 bases). V was clipped by 1 base and J by 11 bases, with 18 bases between them. Germline CDR1 reads SEHNR; CDR2 reads FQNEAQ (reference sequence). The CDR3 is made up of 16 amino acids. The CDR3: CASSLGGADQGPPLHF. CDR3 nucleotide sequence: TGTGCCAGCAGCTTAGGCGGGGCGGACCAAGGGCCACCCCTCCACTTT.